These T cell receptor beta chains were read from a single sample in a study of shared clonotypes between healthy human individuals. TCRdb's copy holds only in-frame clones and misses some; the assay was immunoSEQ multiplex PCR. The sample includes about 380,000 clones, 96% of them seen just once. Sequenced sample: memory CD8+ T cells sorted from blood. The receptors come from a man aged 25 to 45 in good health. Both conserved end residues are part of each CDR3. A D gene is named only where the DNA matches it firmly. The size field is filled for only some rows; it gives once, few, many or a size class.

size: once
D: -
J: TRBJ2-2
V: TRBV7-9
CDR3: CASSDGGELFF
DNA: TGTGCCAGCAGTGACGGCGGGGAGCTGTTTTTT

size: -
D: TRBD1
J: TRBJ1-3
V: TRBV5-1
CDR3: CASSLAGTGGNTIYF
DNA: TGCGCCAGCAGCTTGGCGGGGACAGGGGGAAACACCATATATTTT

size: -
D: -
J: TRBJ1-1
V: TRBV25-1
CDR3: CASIPPGNTEAFF
DNA: TGTGCCAGCATACCCCCGGGGAACACTGAAGCTTTCTTT

size: once
D: TRBD1
J: TRBJ2-2
V: TRBV18
CDR3: CASSSDRVGELFF
DNA: TGTGCCAGCTCATCGGACAGGGTTGGGGAGCTGTTTTTT

size: -
D: -
J: TRBJ1-3
V: TRBV28
CDR3: CASSSPGRPDGNTIYF
DNA: TGTGCCAGCAGTTCTCCGGGACGGCCGGACGGAAACACCATATATTTT

size: -
D: -
J: TRBJ2-2
V: TRBV27
CDR3: CASSLLGGSFTGELFF
DNA: TGTGCCAGCAGTTTACTCGGGGGTTCTTTTACCGGGGAGCTGTTTTTT

size: once
D: -
J: TRBJ1-5
V: TRBV28
CDR3: CASSWQGPTNQPQHF
DNA: TGTGCCAGCAGTTGGCAGGGACCAACCAATCAGCCCCAGCATTTT

size: -
D: TRBD2
J: TRBJ2-3
V: TRBV28
CDR3: CASSYHYAPSGRPGTDTQYF
DNA: TGTGCCAGCAGTTACCATTATGCCCCTAGCGGGAGGCCAGGCACAGATACGCAGTATTTT

size: -
D: TRBD1
J: TRBJ2-1
V: TRBV10-2
CDR3: CASSSGTGGYNEQFF
DNA: TGCGCCAGCAGCTCCGGGACAGGGGGCTACAATGAGCAGTTCTTC

size: -
D: TRBD1
J: TRBJ2-5
V: TRBV27
CDR3: CASSLHPQGAEGETQYF
DNA: TGTGCCAGCAGTTTACATCCCCAGGGGGCGGAGGGAGAGACCCAGTACTTC

size: -
D: -
J: TRBJ1-6
V: TRBV5-1
CDR3: CASSLLPATGFLHF
DNA: TGCGCCAGCAGCTTGCTCCCCGCGACAGGCTTCCTCCACTTT

size: -
D: -
J: TRBJ2-5
V: TRBV15
CDR3: CATSRDRAETQYF
DNA: TGTGCCACCAGCAGAGATCGGGCGGAGACCCAGTACTTC

size: -
D: -
J: TRBJ1-3
V: TRBV29-1
CDR3: CSVEDPFGTGSGNTIYF
DNA: TGCAGCGTTGAAGATCCTTTTGGGACGGGCTCTGGAAACACCATATATTTT

size: -
D: -
J: TRBJ2-1
V: TRBV7-9
CDR3: CASSFLAVGSYNEQFF
DNA: TGTGCCAGCAGCTTTCTGGCCGTAGGCTCCTACAATGAGCAGTTCTTC

size: -
D: -
J: TRBJ2-7
V: TRBV28
CDR3: CASKGAYEQYF
DNA: TGTGCCAGCAAGGGCGCGTACGAGCAGTACTTC

size: once
D: TRBD1
J: TRBJ2-1
V: TRBV6-5
CDR3: CASTWGTGAVEQFF
DNA: TGTGCCAGCACCTGGGGGACAGGGGCGGTTGAGCAGTTCTTC

size: -
D: -
J: TRBJ2-2
V: TRBV6-1
CDR3: CASSDTNTGELFF
DNA: TGTGCCAGCAGTGACACGAACACCGGGGAGCTGTTTTTT

size: -
D: TRBD1
J: TRBJ2-7
V: TRBV5-4
CDR3: CASGTGGIGQYF
DNA: TGTGCCAGCGGGACAGGGGGTATTGGGCAGTACTTC

size: -
D: -
J: TRBJ2-5
V: TRBV5-1
CDR3: CASSGLLNQETQYF
DNA: TGCGCCAGCAGCGGTCTGCTAAACCAAGAGACCCAGTACTTC

size: once
D: TRBD2
J: TRBJ2-7
V: TRBV5-3
CDR3: CARSRREVSSYEQYF
DNA: TGTGCCAGAAGCCGACGGGAGGTGAGCTCCTACGAGCAGTACTTC

size: -
D: -
J: TRBJ2-7
V: TRBV7-9
CDR3: CASSLGPQRQLSSYEQYF
DNA: TGTGCCAGCAGCTTAGGCCCCCAGAGACAGCTTAGCTCCTACGAGCAGTACTTC

size: once
D: TRBD2
J: TRBJ2-7
V: TRBV6-1
CDR3: CASSGRFDSYEQYF
DNA: TGTGCCAGTAGCGGGAGGTTCGACTCCTACGAGCAGTACTTC

size: -
D: TRBD1
J: TRBJ1-2
V: TRBV7-9
CDR3: CASSLEPPGQRNYGYTF
DNA: TGTGCCAGCAGCTTAGAACCTCCGGGACAGCGCAACTATGGCTACACCTTC

size: -
D: TRBD2
J: TRBJ2-1
V: TRBV5-1
CDR3: CASSQRTSGRLFYNEQFF
DNA: TGCGCCAGCAGCCAACGGACTAGCGGGAGGCTCTTTTACAATGAGCAGTTCTTC

size: -
D: -
J: TRBJ2-7
V: TRBV11-2
CDR3: CASSFLGLRGEQYF
DNA: TGTGCCAGCAGCTTTTTGGGGCTACGGGGCGAGCAGTACTTC

size: -
D: -
J: TRBJ2-1
V: TRBV20-1
CDR3: CSASVREQFF
DNA: TGCAGTGCCTCCGTACGCGAGCAGTTCTTC

size: -
D: -
J: TRBJ2-7
V: TRBV10-2
CDR3: CASSEIGGLGDEQYF
DNA: TGCGCCAGCAGTGAGATCGGGGGTTTGGGGGACGAGCAGTACTTC

size: -
D: TRBD1
J: TRBJ1-2
V: TRBV28
CDR3: CASSSAGQRMDGYTF
DNA: TGTGCCAGCAGTTCAGCGGGACAGCGTATGGATGGCTACACCTTC

size: -
D: TRBD1
J: TRBJ1-4
V: TRBV5-1
CDR3: CASRLIPTGSNEKLFF
DNA: TGCGCCAGCAGGTTGATCCCGACAGGGAGTAATGAAAAACTGTTTTTT

size: -
D: TRBD2
J: TRBJ2-6
V: TRBV9
CDR3: CASSARLAGGLPGANVLTF
DNA: TGTGCCAGCAGCGCAAGGCTAGCGGGAGGCCTGCCTGGGGCCAACGTCCTGACTTTC

size: -
D: TRBD1
J: TRBJ1-5
V: TRBV30
CDR3: CAWSRDRGNQPQHF
DNA: TGTGCCTGGAGTAGGGACAGGGGTAATCAGCCCCAGCATTTT

size: -
D: TRBD1
J: TRBJ1-3
V: TRBV18
CDR3: CASSPGTDSGNTIYF
DNA: TGTGCCAGCTCACCTGGGACAGACTCTGGAAACACCATATATTTT

size: once
D: -
J: TRBJ1-3
V: TRBV5-4
CDR3: CASSLEQVPNTIYF
DNA: TGTGCCAGCAGCTTGGAACAGGTTCCAAACACCATATATTTT

size: -
D: TRBD2
J: TRBJ2-3
V: TRBV11-1
CDR3: CASSLAGRASDTQYF
DNA: TGTGCCAGCAGCTTAGCAGGGAGGGCCAGCGATACGCAGTATTTT

size: -
D: -
J: TRBJ1-2
V: TRBV2
CDR3: CASSLQAPLYGYTF
DNA: TGTGCCAGCAGTCTTCAGGCTCCCCTCTATGGCTACACCTTC

size: -
D: TRBD1
J: TRBJ2-6
V: TRBV29-1
CDR3: CSVKGDRESSGANVLTF
DNA: TGCAGCGTGAAGGGGGACAGGGAATCCTCTGGGGCCAACGTCCTGACTTTC

size: -
D: -
J: TRBJ2-7
V: TRBV6-1
CDR3: CASSDGPREQYF
DNA: TGTGCCAGCAGTGACGGACCGAGGGAGCAGTACTTC

size: -
D: TRBD2
J: TRBJ2-7
V: TRBV6-1
CDR3: CASRTKLAGGYEQYF
DNA: TGTGCCAGCAGGACTAAACTAGCGGGAGGATATGAGCAGTACTTC

size: -
D: -
J: TRBJ2-1
V: TRBV30
CDR3: CAWSIRSYVSDEQFF
DNA: TGTGCCTGGAGTATAAGAAGCTATGTATCAGATGAGCAGTTCTTC

size: -
D: TRBD1
J: TRBJ2-2
V: TRBV27
CDR3: CASRLRAGGLADGELFF
DNA: TGTGCCAGCAGACTAAGGGCAGGGGGCTTAGCCGACGGGGAGCTGTTTTTT

size: -
D: TRBD2
J: TRBJ2-5
V: TRBV28
CDR3: CASTGLGRETQYF
DNA: TGTGCCAGCACGGGACTAGGGCGAGAGACCCAGTACTTC

size: -
D: -
J: TRBJ2-3
V: TRBV5-1
CDR3: CASSLGGSTDTQYF
DNA: TGCGCCAGCAGCTTGGGGGGGTCGACAGATACGCAGTATTTT

size: -
D: -
J: TRBJ2-7
V: TRBV5-1
CDR3: CASSRTVFSYEQYF
DNA: TGCGCCAGCAGCAGGACTGTTTTCTCCTACGAGCAGTACTTC

size: -
D: TRBD1
J: TRBJ1-4
V: TRBV6-5
CDR3: CASCGGQSKNEKLFF
DNA: TGTGCCAGCTGTGGGGGACAGAGTAAGAATGAAAAACTGTTTTTT

size: -
D: -
J: TRBJ2-3
V: TRBV9
CDR3: CASSVSGTGTDTQYF
DNA: TGTGCCAGCAGCGTTAGCGGGACAGGCACAGATACGCAGTATTTT

size: -
D: -
J: TRBJ1-1
V: TRBV2
CDR3: CASSDSRVTEAFF
DNA: TGTGCCAGCAGTGACAGCCGGGTGACTGAAGCTTTCTTT

size: -
D: -
J: TRBJ2-7
V: TRBV27
CDR3: CASSFSPFSAYEQYF
DNA: TGTGCCAGCAGTTTCTCCCCCTTCTCAGCCTACGAGCAGTACTTC

size: -
D: -
J: TRBJ2-7
V: TRBV25-1
CDR3: CASSIRRVGAYHEQYF
DNA: TGTGCCAGCAGTATCCGGCGAGTGGGCGCTTACCACGAGCAGTACTTC

size: -
D: TRBD2
J: TRBJ2-5
V: TRBV6-4
CDR3: CASSDSASGETQYF
DNA: TGTGCCAGCAGTGACTCGGCTAGCGGAGAGACCCAGTACTTC

size: -
D: TRBD1
J: TRBJ2-7
V: TRBV28
CDR3: CASSSPGQGREQYF
DNA: TGTGCCAGCAGTTCTCCCGGACAGGGAAGGGAGCAGTACTTC

size: -
D: -
J: TRBJ2-1
V: TRBV7-2
CDR3: CASSYGLSYNEQFF
DNA: TGTGCCAGCAGTTACGGACTATCCTACAATGAGCAGTTCTTC

size: -
D: TRBD1
J: TRBJ2-1
V: TRBV27
CDR3: CASSSRTGLSSYNEQFF
DNA: TGTGCCAGCAGTTCGCGGACAGGACTTAGCTCCTACAATGAGCAGTTCTTC

size: -
D: TRBD2
J: TRBJ2-5
V: TRBV5-3
CDR3: CARSGASGPKRGTQYF
DNA: TGTGCCAGAAGCGGCGCTAGCGGGCCAAAAAGGGGGACCCAGTACTTC

size: once
D: -
J: TRBJ1-2
V: TRBV4-2
CDR3: CASSQEKGVNYGYTF
DNA: TGTGCCAGCAGCCAAGAAAAGGGAGTTAACTATGGCTACACCTTC

size: -
D: -
J: TRBJ2-3
V: TRBV7-9
CDR3: CASSYGATDTQYF
DNA: TGTGCCAGCAGCTACGGGGCCACAGATACGCAGTATTTT